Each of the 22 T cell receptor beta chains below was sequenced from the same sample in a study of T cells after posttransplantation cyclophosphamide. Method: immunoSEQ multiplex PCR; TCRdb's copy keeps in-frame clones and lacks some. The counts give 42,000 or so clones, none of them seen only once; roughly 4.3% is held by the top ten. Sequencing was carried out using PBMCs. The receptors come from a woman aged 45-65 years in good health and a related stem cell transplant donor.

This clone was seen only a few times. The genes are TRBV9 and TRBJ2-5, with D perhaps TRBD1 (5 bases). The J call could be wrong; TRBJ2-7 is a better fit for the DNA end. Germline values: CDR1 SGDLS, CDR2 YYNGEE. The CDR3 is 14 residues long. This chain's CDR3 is CASSVAPDTHEQYF. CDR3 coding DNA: TGTGCCAGCAGCGTAGCCCCGGACACCCACGAGCAGTACTTC.

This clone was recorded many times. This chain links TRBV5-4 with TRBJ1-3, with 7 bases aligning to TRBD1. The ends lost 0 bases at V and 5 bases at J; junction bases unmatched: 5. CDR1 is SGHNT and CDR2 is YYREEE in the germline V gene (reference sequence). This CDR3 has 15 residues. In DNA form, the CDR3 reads TGTGCCAGCAGCTTGGGGCAGGGGGTGAGAAACACCATATATTTT. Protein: CASSLGQGVRNTIYF.

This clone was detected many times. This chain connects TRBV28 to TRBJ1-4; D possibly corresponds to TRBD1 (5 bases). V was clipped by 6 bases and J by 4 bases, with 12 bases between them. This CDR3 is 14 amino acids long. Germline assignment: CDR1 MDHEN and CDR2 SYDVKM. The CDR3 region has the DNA TGTGCCAGCAGCTACACAGGTCATAATGAAAAACTGTTTTTT. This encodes CASSYTGHNEKLFF. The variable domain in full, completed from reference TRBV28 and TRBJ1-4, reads DVKVTQSSRYLVKRTGEKVFLECVQDMDHENMFWYRQDPGLGLRLIYFSYDVKMKEKGDIPEGYSVSREKKERFSLILESASTNQTSMYLCASSYTGHNEKLFFGSGTQLSVL.

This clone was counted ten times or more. The CDR3 region has the DNA TGTGCCAGCAGTTCGGGACTCAAGGGACAGCCCCAGCATTTT. Protein product: CASSSGLKGQPQHF. The chain has TRBV27 and TRBJ1-5; possible D gene TRBD1, 5 bases. This CDR3 spans 14 amino acids. Trimming took 4 bases from V and 7 from J, leaving 14 bases between them. Germline V gene data show CDR1 as MNHEY and CDR2 as SMNVEV (reference sequence).

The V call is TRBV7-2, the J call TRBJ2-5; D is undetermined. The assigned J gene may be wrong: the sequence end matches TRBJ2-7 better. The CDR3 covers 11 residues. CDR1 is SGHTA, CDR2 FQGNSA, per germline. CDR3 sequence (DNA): TGTGCCAGCAGCCTATACTACGAGCAGTACTTC. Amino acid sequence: CASSLYYEQYF.

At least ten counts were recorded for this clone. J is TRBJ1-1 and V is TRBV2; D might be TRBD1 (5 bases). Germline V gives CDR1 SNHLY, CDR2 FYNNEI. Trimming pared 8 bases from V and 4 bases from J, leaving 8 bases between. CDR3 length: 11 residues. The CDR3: CASSGLTEAFF. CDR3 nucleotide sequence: TGTGCCAGCTCAGGGCTCACTGAAGCTTTCTTT.

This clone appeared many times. The CDR3 DNA is TGTGCCAGCACCCCAGGGGGCTATAGCAATCAGCCCCAGCATTTT. Amino acid sequence: CASTPGGYSNQPQHF. The chain links TRBV28 to TRBJ1-5; TRBD1 agrees at 8 bases. CDR1 and CDR2 (germline): MDHEN, SYDVKM. This CDR3 has 15 residues. Unmatched junction bases numbered 5, after V lost 7 bases and J lost 0 bases.

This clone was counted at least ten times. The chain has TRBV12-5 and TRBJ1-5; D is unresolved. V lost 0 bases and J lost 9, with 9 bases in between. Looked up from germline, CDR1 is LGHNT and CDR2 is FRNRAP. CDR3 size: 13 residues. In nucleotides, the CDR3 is TGTGCTAGTGGTTTGGTACGAGGGTGGCCCCAGCATTTT. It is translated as CASGLVRGWPQHF.

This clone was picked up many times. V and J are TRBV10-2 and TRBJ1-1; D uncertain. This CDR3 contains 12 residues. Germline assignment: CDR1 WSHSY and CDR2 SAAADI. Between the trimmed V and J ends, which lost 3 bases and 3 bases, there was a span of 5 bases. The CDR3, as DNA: TGCGCCAGCAGTGATCCCTACACTGAAGCTTTCTTT. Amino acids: CASSDPYTEAFF.

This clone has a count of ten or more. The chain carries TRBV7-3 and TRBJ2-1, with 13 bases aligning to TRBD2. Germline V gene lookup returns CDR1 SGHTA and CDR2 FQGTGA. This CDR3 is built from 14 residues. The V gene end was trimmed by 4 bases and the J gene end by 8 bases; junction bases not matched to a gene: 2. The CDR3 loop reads CASSSGLAGDEQFF. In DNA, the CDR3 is TGTGCCAGCAGCTCCGGACTAGCGGGGGATGAGCAGTTCTTC.

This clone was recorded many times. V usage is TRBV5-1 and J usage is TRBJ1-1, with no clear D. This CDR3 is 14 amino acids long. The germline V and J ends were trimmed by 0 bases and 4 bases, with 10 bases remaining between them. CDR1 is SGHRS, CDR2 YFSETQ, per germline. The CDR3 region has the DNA TGCGCCAGCAGCTTGGTTGGGGAGGGCACTGAAGCTTTCTTT. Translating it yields CASSLVGEGTEAFF. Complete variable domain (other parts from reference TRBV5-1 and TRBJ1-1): KAGVTQTPRYLIKTRGQQVTLSCSPISGHRSVSWYQQTPGQGLQFLFEYFSETQRNKGNFPGRFSGRQFSNSRSEMNVSTLELGDSALYLCASSLVGEGTEAFFGQGTRLTVV.

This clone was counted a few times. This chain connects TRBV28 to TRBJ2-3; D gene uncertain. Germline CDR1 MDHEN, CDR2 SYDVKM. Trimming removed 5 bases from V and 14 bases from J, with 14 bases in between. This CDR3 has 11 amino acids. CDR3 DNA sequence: TGTGCCAGCAGTACCACAGCCCCGAGGTATTTT. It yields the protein CASSTTAPRYF.

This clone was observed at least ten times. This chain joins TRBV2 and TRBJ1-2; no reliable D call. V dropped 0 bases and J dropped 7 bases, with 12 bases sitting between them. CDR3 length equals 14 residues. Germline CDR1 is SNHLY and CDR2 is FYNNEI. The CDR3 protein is CASSEALNSGGYTF. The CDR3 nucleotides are TGTGCCAGCAGTGAAGCGCTAAATTCCGGTGGCTACACCTTC.

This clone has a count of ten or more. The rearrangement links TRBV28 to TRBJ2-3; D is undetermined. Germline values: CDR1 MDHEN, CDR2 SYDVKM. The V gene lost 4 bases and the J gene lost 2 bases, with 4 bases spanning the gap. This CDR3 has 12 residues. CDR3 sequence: CASSSTTDTQYF. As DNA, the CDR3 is TGTGCCAGCAGTTCTACCACAGATACGCAGTATTTT. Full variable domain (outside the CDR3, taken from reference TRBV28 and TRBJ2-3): DVKVTQSSRYLVKRTGEKVFLECVQDMDHENMFWYRQDPGLGLRLIYFSYDVKMKEKGDIPEGYSVSREKKERFSLILESASTNQTSMYLCASSSTTDTQYFGPGTRLTVL.

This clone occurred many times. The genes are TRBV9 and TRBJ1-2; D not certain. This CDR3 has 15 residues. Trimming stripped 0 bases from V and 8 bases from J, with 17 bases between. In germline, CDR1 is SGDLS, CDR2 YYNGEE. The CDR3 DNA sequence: TGTGCCAGCAGCGTAGAAGCTACTACTCTAAAGGGCTACACCTTC. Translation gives CASSVEATTLKGYTF.

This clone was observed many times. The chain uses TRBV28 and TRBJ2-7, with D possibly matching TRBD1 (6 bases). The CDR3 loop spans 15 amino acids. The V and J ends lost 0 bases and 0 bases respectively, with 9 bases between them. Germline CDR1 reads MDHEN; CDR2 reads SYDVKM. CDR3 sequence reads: CASSLWDSYSYEQYF. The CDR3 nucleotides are TGTGCCAGCAGTTTATGGGACAGCTACTCCTACGAGCAGTACTTC.

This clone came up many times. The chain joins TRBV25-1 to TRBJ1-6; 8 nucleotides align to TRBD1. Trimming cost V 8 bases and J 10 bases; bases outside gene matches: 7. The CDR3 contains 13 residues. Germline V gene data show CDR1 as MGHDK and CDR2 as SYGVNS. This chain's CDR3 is CASGQGFDSPLHF. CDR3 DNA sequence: TGTGCCAGCGGACAGGGCTTTGACTCACCCCTCCACTTT.

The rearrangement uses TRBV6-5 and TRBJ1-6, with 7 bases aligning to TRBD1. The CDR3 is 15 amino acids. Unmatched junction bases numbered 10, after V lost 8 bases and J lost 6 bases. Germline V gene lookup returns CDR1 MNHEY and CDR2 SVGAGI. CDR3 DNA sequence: TGTGCCAGCGAAAAAGGGGGCAGATCTAATTCACCCCTCCACTTT. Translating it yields CASEKGGRSNSPLHF.

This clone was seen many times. CDR3 coding DNA: TGTGCCAGCAGCTTGAACATGAACACTGAAGCTTTCTTT. This gives the protein CASSLNMNTEAFF. This rearrangement joins TRBV5-8 to TRBJ1-1; D unclear. Germline values: CDR1 SGHTS, CDR2 YDEGEE. Trimming removed 1 base at V and 0 bases at J, with 4 bases between. This CDR3 contains 13 residues.

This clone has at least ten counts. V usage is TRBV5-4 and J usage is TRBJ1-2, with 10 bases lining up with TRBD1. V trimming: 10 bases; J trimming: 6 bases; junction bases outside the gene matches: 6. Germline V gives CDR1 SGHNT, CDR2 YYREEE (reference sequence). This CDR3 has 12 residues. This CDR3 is CAGWGQGNGYTF. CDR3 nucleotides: TGTGCCGGTTGGGGACAGGGGAATGGCTACACCTTC.

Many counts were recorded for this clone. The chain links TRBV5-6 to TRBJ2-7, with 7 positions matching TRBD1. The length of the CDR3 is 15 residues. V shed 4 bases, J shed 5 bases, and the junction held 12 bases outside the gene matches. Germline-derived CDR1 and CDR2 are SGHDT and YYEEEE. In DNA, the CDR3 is TGTGCCAGCAGCACCGACTACAGGGGAAGGGACGAGCAGTACTTC. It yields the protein CASSTDYRGRDEQYF.

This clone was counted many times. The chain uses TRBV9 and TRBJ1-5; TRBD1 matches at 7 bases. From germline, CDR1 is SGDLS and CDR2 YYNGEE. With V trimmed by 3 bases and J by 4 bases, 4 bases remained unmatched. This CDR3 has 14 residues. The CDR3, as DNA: TGTGCCAGCAGCGAGACAGGGTGGAATCAGCCCCAGCATTTT. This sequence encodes CASSETGWNQPQHF.